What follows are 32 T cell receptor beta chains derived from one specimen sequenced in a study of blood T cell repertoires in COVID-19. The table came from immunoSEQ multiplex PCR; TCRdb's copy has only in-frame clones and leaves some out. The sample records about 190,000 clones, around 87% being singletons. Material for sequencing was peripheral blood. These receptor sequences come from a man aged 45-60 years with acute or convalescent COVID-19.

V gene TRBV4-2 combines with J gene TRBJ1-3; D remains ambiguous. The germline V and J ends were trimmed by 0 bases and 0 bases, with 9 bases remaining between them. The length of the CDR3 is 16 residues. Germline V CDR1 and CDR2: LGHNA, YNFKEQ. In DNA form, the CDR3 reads TGTGCCAGCAGCCAAGAGGTAGTATACTCTGGAAACACCATATATTTT. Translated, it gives CASSQEVVYSGNTIYF.

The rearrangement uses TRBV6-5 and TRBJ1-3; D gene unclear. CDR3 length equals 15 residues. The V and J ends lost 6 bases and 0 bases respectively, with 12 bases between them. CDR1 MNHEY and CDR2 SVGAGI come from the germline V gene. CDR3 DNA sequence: TGTGCCAGCAGGTCTCTGGGCAGCTCTGGAAACACCATATATTTT. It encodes CASRSLGSSGNTIYF.

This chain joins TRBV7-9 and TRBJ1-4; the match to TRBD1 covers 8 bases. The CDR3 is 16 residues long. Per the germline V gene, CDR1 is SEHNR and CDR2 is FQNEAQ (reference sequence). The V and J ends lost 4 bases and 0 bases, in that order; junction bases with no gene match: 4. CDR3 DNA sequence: TGTGCCAGCAGCTCCGGACAGGGCGCAACTAATGAAAAACTGTTTTTT. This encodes CASSSGQGATNEKLFF.

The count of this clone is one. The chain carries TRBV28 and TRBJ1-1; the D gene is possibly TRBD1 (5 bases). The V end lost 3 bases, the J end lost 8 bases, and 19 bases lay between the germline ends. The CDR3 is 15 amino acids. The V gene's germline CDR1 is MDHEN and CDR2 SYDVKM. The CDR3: CASSFYKGPRFEAFF. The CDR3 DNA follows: TGTGCCAGCAGTTTCTATAAGGGGCCCCGATTCGAAGCTTTCTTT.

The CDR3 loop reads CASSLGLAGQGETQYF. The CDR3 bases are TGTGCCAGTAGCCTCGGACTAGCGGGCCAAGGGGAGACCCAGTACTTC. The chain uses TRBV19 and TRBJ2-5; 11 nucleotides agree with TRBD2. The CDR3 sequence is 16 residues long. The V and J ends lost 6 bases and 5 bases, in that order; junction bases with no gene match: 11. Germline V lookup: CDR1 LNHDA, CDR2 SQIVND (reference sequence). The full variable domain, completed using reference TRBV19 and TRBJ2-5, is DGGITQSPKYLFRKEGQNVTLSCEQNLNHDAMYWYRQDPGQGLRLIYYSQIVNDFQKGDIAEGYSVSREKKESFPLTVTSAQKNPTAFYLCASSLGLAGQGETQYFGPGTRLLVL.

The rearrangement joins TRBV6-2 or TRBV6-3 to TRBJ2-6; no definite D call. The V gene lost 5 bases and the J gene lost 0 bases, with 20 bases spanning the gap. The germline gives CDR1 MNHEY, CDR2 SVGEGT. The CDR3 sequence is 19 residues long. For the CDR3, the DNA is TGTGCCAGCAGTCCCGGTTTCGAATCACCAACCTCTGGGGCCAACGTCCTGACTTTC. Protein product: CASSPGFESPTSGANVLTF.

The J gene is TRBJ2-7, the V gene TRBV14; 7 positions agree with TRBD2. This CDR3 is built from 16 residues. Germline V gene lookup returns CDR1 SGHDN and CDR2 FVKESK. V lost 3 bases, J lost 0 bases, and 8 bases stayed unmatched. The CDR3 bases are TGTGCCAGCAGCCAGGATGGGCTAGCGGTCTCCTACGAGCAGTACTTC. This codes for CASSQDGLAVSYEQYF.

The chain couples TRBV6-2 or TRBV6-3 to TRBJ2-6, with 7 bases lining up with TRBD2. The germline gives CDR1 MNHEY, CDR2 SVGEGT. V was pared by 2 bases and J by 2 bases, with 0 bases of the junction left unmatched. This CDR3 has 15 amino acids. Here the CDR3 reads CASSYGGAGANVLTF. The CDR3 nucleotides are TGTGCCAGCAGTTACGGGGGGGCTGGGGCCAACGTCCTGACTTTC.

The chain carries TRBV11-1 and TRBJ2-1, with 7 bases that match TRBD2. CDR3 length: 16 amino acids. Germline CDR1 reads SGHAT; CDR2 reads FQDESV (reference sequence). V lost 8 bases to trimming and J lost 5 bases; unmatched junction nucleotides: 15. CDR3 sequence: CASRSNGAGVNNEQFF. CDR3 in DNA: TGTGCCAGCCGATCGAACGGGGCGGGAGTGAACAATGAGCAGTTCTTC.

CDR3 residues: CASSYSSARNQPQHF. The CDR3 DNA reads as TGTGCCAGCAGTTACTCGAGCGCTCGCAATCAGCCCCAGCATTTT. V is TRBV6-2 or TRBV6-3 and J is TRBJ1-5; D gene ambiguous. The germline V and J ends were trimmed by 0 bases and 2 bases, with 8 bases remaining between them. Per the germline V gene, CDR1 is MNHEY and CDR2 is SVGEGT. The CDR3 is 15 residues long.

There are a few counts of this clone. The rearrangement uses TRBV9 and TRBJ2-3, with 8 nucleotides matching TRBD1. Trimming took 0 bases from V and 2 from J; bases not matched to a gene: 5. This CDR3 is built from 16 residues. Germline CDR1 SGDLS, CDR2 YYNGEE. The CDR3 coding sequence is TGTGCCAGCAGCGTAGAGCGACAGGGGTACACAGATACGCAGTATTTT. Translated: CASSVERQGYTDTQYF. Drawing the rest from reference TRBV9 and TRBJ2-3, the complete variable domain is DSGVTQTPKHLITATGQRVTLRCSPRSGDLSVYWYQQSLDQGLQFLIQYYNGEERAKGNILERFSAQQFPDLHSELNLSSLELGDSALYFCASSVERQGYTDTQYFGPGTRLTVL.

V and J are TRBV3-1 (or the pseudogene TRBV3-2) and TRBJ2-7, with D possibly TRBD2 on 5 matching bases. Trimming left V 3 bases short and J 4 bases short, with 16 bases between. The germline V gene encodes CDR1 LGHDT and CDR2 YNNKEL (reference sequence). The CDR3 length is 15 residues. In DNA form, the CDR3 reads TGTGCCAGCAGCCAGGTGTTGGTAGCGCGGTACGAGCAGTACTTC. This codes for CASSQVLVARYEQYF.

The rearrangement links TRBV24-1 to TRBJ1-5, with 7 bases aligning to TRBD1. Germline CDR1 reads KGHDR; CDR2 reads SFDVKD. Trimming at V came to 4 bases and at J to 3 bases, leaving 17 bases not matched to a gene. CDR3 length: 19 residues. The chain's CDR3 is CATSDNGQERGIANQPQHF. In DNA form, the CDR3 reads TGTGCCACCAGTGACAACGGACAGGAGAGGGGTATTGCCAATCAGCCCCAGCATTTT.

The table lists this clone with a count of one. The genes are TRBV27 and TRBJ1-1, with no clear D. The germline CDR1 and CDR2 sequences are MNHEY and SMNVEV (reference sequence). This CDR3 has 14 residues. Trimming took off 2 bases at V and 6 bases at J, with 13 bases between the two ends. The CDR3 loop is CASSLRRDLAEAFF. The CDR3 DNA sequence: TGTGCCAGCAGTTTAAGACGGGATCTCGCTGAAGCTTTCTTT.

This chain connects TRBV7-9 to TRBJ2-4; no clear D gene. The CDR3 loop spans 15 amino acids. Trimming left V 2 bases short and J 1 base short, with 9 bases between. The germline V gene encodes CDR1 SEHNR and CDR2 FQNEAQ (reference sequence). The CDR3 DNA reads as TGTGCCAGCAGCTTATCTAGGAGTGCCAAAAACATTCAGTACTTC. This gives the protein CASSLSRSAKNIQYF.

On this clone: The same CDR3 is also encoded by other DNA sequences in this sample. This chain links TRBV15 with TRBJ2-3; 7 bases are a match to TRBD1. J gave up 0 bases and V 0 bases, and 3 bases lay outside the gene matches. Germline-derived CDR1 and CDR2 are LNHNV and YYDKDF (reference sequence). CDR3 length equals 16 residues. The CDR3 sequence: CATSRERTGSTDTQYF. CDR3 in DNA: TGTGCCACCAGCAGAGAAAGGACAGGAAGCACAGATACGCAGTATTTT.

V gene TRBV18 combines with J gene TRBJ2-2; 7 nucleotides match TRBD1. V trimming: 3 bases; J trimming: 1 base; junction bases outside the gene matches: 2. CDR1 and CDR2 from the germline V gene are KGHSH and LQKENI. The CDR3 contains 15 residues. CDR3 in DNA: TGTGCCAGCTCACCTCGGACAGGGAACACCGGGGAGCTGTTTTTT. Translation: CASSPRTGNTGELFF. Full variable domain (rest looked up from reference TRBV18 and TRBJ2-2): NAGVMQNPRHLVRRRGQEARLRCSPMKGHSHVYWYRQLPEEGLKFMVYLQKENIIDESGMPKERFSAEFPKEGPSILRIQQVVRGDSAAYFCASSPRTGNTGELFFGEGSRLTVL.

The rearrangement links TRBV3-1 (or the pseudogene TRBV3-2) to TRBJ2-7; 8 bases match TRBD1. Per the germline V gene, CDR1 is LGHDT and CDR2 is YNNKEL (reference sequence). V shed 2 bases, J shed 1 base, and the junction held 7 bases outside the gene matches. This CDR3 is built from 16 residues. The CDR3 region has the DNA TGTGCCAGCAGCCAACCAAGGACAGGGCAATCCTACGAGCAGTACTTC. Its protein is CASSQPRTGQSYEQYF.

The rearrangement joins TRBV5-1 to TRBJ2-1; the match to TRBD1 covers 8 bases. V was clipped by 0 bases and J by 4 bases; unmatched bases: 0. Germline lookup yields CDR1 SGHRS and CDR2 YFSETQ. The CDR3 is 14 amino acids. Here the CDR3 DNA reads TGCGCCAGCAGCTTGGGACAGGGGTACAATGAGCAGTTCTTC. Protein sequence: CASSLGQGYNEQFF.

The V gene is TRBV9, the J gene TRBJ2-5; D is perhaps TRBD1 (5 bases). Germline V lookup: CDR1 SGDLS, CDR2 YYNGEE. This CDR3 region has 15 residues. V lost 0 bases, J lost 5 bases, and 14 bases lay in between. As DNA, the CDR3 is TGTGCCAGCAGCGTAGGTCAGGGTGGTTGGGAGACCCAGTACTTC. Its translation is CASSVGQGGWETQYF.

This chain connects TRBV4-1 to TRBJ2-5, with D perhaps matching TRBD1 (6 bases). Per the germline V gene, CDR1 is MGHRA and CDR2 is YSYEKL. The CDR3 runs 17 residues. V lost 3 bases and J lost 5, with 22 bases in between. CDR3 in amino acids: CASSQAHVSGERETQYF. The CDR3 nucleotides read TGCGCCAGCAGCCAGGCCCACGTATCAGGGGAGAGGGAGACCCAGTACTTC.

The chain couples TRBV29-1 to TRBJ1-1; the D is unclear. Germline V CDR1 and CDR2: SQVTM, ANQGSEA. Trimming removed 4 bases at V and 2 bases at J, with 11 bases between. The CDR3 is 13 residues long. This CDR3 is CSVGRGGNTEAFF. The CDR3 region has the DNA TGCAGCGTTGGCCGCGGTGGAAACACTGAAGCTTTCTTT.

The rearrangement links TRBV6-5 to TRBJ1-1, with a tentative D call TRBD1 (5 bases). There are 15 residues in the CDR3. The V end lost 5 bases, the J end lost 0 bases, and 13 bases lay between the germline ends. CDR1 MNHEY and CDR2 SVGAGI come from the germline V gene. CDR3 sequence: CASSQGLGVNTEAFF. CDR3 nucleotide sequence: TGTGCCAGCAGTCAGGGTTTAGGGGTGAACACTGAAGCTTTCTTT.

The CDR3 coding sequence is TGTGCCACTAGCGGCGAATTCTCCTACAATGAGCAGTTCTTC. Translated, it gives CATSGEFSYNEQFF. The chain carries TRBV6-5 and TRBJ2-1; 7 nucleotides match TRBD2. The V gene end was trimmed by 10 bases and the J gene end by 0 bases; junction bases not matched to a gene: 6. Germline lookup yields CDR1 MNHEY and CDR2 SVGAGI. There are 14 residues in the CDR3.

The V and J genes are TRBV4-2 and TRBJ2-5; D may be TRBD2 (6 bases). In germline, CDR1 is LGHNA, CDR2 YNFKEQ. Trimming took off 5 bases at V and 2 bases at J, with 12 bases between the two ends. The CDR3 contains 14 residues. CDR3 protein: CASSASGRQETQYF. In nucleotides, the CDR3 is TGTGCCAGCAGCGCTTCAGGGAGGCAAGAGACCCAGTACTTC.

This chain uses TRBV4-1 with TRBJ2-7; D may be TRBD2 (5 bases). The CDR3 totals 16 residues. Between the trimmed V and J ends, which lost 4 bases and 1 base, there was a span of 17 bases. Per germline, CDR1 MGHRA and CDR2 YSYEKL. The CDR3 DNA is TGCGCCAGCAGCCTCGAGGGCAACAGCCTGTCCTACGAGCAGTACTTC. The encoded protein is CASSLEGNSLSYEQYF.

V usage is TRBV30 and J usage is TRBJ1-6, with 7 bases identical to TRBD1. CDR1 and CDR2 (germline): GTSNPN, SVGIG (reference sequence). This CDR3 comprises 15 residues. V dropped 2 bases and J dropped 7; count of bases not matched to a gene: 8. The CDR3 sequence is CAWSPRDRKNSPLHF. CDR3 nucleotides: TGTGCCTGGAGTCCAAGGGACAGAAAGAATTCACCCCTCCACTTT.

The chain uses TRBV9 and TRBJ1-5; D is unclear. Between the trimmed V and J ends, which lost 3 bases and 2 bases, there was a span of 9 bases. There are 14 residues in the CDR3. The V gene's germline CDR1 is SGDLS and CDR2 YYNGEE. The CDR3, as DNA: TGTGCCAGCAGCGGTGGGCCCCGCAATCAGCCCCAGCATTTT. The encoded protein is CASSGGPRNQPQHF.

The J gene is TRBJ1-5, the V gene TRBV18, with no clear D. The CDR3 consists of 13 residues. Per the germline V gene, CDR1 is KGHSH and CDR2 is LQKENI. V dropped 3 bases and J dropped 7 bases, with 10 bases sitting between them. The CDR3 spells CASSPGSGQPQHF. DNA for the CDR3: TGTGCCAGCTCACCTGGATCGGGGCAGCCCCAGCATTTT.

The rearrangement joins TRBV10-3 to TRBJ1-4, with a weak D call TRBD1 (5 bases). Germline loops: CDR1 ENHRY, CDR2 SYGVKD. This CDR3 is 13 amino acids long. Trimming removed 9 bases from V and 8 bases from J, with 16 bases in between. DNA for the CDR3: TGTGCCATGGGAGGCAGGGAGGAGGAAAAACTGTTTTTT. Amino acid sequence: CAMGGREEEKLFF.

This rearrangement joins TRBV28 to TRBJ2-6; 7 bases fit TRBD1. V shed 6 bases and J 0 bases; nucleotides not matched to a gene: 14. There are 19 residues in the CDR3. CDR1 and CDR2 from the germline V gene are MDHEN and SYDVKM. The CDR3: CASSPHLGQLSSGANVLTF. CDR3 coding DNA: TGTGCCAGCAGCCCCCACTTGGGACAGTTGAGCTCTGGGGCCAACGTCCTGACTTTC.

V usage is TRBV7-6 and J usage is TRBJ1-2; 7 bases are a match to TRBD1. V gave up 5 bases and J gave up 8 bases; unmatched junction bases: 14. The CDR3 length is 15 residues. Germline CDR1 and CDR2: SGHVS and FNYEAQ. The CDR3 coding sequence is TGTGCCAGCAGCAGGACAGGTTCAAGCTTCTTGGGCTACACCTTC. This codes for CASSRTGSSFLGYTF.